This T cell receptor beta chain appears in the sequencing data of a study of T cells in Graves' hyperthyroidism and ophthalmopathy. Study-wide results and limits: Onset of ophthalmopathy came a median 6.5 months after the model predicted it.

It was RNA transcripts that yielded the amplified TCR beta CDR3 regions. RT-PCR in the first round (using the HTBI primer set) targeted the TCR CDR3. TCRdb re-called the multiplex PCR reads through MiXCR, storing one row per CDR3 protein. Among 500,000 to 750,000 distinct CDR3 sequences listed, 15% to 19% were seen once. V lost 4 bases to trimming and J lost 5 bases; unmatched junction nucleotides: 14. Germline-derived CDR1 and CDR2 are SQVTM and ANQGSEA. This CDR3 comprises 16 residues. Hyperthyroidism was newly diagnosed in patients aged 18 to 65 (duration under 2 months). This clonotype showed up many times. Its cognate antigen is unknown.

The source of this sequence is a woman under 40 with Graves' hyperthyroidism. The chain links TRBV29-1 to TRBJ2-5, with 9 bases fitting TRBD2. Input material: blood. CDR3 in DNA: TGCAGCGTTGCCAATAGACCGGGACTAGCTAGGGAGACCCAGTACTTC. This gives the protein CSVANRPGLARETQYF.